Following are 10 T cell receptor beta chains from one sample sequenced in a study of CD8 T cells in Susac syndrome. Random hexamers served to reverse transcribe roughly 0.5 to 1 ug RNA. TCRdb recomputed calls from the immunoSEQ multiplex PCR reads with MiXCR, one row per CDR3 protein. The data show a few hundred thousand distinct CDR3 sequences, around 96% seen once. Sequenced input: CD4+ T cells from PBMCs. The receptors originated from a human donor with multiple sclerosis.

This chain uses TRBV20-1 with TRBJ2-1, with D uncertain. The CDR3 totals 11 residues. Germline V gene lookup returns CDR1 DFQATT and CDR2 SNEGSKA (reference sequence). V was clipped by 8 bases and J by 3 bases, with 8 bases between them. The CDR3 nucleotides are TGCAGTTTACGAATCTACAATGAGCAGTTCTTC. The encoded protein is CSLRIYNEQFF.

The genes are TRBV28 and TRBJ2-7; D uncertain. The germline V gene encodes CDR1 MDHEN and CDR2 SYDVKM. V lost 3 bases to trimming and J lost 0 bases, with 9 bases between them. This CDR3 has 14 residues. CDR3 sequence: CASSLLRNSYEQYF. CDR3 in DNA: TGTGCCAGCAGTTTGCTCCGAAACTCCTACGAGCAGTACTTC.

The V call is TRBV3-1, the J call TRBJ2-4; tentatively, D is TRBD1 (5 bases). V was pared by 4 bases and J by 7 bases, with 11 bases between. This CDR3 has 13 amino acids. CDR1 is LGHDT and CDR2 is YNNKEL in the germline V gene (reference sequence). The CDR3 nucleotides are TGTGCCAGCAGCCCAGGGCGACGGAACATTCAGTACTTC. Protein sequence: CASSPGRRNIQYF.

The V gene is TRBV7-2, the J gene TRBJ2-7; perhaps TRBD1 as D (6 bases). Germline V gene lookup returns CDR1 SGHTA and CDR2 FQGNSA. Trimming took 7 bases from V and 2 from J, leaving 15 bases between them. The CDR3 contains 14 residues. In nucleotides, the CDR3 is TGTGCCAGCACCTGGGAACAGGGACCCTACGAGCAGTACTTC. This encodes CASTWEQGPYEQYF.

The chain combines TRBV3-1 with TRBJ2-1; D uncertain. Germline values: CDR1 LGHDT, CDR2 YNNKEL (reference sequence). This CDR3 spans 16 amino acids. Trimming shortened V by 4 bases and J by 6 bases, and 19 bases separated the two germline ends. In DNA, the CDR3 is TGTGCCAGCAGCCCGCCCGACCACCCCCGATCCAATGAGCAGTTCTTC. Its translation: CASSPPDHPRSNEQFF.

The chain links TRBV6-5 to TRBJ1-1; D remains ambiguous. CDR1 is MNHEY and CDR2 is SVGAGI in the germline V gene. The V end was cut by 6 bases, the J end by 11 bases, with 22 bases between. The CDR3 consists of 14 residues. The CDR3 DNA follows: TGTGCCAGCAGCCGCCTCGAGGCAGTCGGAGGGGCTTTCTTT. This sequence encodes CASSRLEAVGGAFF.

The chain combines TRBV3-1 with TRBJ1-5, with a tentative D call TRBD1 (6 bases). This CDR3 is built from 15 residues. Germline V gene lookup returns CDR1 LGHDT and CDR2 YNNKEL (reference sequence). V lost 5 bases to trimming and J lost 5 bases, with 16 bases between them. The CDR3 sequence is CASSSGGLPHQPQHF. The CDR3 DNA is TGTGCCAGCAGCTCTGGGGGGCTGCCCCATCAGCCCCAGCATTTT. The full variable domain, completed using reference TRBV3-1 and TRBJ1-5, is DTAVSQTPKYLVTQMGNDKSIKCEQNLGHDTMYWYKQDSKKFLKIMFSYNNKELIINETVPNRFSPKSPDKAHLNLHINSLELGDSAVYFCASSSGGLPHQPQHFGDGTRLSIL.

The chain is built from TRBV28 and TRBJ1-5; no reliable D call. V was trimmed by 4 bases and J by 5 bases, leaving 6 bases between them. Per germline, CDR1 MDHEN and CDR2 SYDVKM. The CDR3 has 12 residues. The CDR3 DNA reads TGTGCCAGCAGTTCGAGGTATCAGCCCCAGCATTTT. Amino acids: CASSSRYQPQHF. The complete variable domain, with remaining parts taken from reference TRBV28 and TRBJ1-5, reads DVKVTQSSRYLVKRTGEKVFLECVQDMDHENMFWYRQDPGLGLRLIYFSYDVKMKEKGDIPEGYSVSREKKERFSLILESASTNQTSMYLCASSSRYQPQHFGDGTRLSIL.

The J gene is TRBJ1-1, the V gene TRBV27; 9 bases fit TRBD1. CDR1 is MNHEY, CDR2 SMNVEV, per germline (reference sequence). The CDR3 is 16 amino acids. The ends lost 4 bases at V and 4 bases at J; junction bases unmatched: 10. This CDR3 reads CASSSTGTGWVTEAFF. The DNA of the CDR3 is TGTGCCAGCAGTTCCACCGGGACAGGGTGGGTCACTGAAGCTTTCTTT.

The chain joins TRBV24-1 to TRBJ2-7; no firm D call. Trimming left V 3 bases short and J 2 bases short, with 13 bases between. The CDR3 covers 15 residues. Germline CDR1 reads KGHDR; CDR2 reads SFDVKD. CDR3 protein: CATSDKYGPAYEQYF. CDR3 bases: TGTGCCACCAGTGATAAGTACGGCCCAGCCTACGAGCAGTACTTC.